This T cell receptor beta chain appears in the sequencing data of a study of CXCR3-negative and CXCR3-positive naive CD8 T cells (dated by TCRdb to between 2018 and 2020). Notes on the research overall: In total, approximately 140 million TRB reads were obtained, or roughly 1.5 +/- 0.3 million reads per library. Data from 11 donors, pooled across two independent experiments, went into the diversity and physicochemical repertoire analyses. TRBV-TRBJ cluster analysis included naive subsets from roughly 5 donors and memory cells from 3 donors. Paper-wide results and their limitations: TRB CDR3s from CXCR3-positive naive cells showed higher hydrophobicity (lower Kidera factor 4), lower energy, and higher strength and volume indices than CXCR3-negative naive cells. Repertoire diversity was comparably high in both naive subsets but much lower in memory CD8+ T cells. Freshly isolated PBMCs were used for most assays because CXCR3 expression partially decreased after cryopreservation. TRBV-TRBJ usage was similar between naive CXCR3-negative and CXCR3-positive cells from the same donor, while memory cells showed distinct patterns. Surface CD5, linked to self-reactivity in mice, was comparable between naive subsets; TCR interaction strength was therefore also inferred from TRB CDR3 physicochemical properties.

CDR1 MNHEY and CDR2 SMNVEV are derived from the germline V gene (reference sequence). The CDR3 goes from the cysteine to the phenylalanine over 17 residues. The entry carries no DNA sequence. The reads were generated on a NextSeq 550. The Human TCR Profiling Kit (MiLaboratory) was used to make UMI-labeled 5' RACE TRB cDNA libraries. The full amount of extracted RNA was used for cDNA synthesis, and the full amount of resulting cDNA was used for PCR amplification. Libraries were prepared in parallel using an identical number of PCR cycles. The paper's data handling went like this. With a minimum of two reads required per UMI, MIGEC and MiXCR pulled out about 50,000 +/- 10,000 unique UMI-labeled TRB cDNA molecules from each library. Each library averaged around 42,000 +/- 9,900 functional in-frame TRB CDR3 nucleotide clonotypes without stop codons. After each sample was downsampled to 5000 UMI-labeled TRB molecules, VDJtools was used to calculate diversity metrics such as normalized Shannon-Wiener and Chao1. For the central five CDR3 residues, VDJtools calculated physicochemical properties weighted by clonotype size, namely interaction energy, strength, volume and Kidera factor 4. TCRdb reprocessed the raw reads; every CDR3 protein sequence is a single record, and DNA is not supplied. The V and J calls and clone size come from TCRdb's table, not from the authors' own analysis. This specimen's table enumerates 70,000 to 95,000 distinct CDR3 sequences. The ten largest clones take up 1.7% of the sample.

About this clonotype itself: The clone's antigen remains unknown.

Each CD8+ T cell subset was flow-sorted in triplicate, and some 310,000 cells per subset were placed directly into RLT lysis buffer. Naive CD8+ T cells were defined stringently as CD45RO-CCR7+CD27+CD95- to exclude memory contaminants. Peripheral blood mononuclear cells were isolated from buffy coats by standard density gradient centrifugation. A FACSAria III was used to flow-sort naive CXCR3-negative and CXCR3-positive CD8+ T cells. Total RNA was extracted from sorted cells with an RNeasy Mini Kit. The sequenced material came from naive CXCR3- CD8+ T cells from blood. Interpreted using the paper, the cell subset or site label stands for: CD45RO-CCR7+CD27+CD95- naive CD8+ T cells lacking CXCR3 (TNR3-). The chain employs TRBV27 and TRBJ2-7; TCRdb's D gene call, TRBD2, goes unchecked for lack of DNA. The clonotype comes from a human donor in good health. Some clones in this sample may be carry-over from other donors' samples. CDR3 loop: CASSLGGPGLASYEQYF.